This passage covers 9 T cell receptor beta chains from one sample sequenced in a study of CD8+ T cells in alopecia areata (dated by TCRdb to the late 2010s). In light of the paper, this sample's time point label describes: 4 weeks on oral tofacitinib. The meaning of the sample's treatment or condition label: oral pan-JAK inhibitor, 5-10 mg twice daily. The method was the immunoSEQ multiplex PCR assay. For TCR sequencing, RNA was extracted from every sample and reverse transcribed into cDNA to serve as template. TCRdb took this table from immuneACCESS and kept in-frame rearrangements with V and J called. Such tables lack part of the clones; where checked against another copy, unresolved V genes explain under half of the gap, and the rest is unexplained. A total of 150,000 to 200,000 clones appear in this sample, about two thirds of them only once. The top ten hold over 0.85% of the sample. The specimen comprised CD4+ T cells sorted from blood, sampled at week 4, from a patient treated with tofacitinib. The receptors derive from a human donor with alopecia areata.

The CDR3 loop is CAYAGGPEQYF. The CDR3 DNA is TGTGCCTATGCGGGAGGTCCCGAGCAGTACTTC. The rearrangement links TRBV30 to TRBJ2-7; 8 nucleotides agree with TRBD2. In germline, CDR1 is GTSNPN, CDR2 SVGIG (reference sequence). This CDR3 comprises 11 residues. The J segment lost 6 bases and the V segment lost 7 bases, leaving 5 bases of the junction unmatched.

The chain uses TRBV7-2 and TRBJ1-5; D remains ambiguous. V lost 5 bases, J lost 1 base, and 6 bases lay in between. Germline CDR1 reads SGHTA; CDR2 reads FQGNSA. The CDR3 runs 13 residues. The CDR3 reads CASSHGSNQPQHF. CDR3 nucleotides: TGTGCCAGCAGCCACGGGAGCAATCAGCCCCAGCATTTT.

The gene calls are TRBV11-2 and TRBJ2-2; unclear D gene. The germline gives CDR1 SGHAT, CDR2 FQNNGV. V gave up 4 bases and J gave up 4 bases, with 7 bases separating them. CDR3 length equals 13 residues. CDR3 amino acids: CASSSISTGELFF. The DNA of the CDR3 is TGTGCCAGCAGCTCGATCAGCACCGGGGAGCTGTTTTTT.

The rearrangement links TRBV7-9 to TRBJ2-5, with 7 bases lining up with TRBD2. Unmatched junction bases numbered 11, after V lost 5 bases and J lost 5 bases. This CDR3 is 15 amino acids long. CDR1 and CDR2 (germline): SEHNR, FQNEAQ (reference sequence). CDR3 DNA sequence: TGTGCCAGCAGCCATCGTCAGCGGGGAGGGGAGACCCAGTACTTC. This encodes CASSHRQRGGETQYF. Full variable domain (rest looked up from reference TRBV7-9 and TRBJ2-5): DTGVSQNPRHKITKRGQNVTFRCDPISEHNRLYWYRQTLGQGPEFLTYFQNEAQLEKSRLLSDRFSAERPKGSFSTLEIQRTEQGDSAMYLCASSHRQRGGETQYFGPGTRLLVL.

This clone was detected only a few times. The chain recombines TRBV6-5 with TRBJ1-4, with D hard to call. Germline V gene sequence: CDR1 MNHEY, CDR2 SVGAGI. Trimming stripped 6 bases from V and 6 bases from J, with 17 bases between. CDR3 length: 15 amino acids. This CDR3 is CASSPTGYGDEKLFF. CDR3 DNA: TGTGCCAGCAGCCCCACGGGGTATGGAGATGAAAAACTGTTTTTT.

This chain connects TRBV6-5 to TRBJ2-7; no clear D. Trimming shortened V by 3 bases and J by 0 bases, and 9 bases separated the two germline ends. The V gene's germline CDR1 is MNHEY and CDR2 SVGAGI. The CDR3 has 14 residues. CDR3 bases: TGTGCCAGCAGTTATAAAAGGCACTCCTACGAGCAGTACTTC. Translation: CASSYKRHSYEQYF.

As DNA, the CDR3 is TGCAGCGTCGCAGACAGGGACTGGTATGGGGCCAACGTCCTGACTTTC. Translated: CSVADRDWYGANVLTF. This chain uses TRBV29-1 with TRBJ2-6; the D gene is possibly TRBD1 (7 bases). The germline CDR1 and CDR2 sequences are SQVTM and ANQGSEA. V was clipped by 6 bases and J by 3 bases, with 18 bases between them. The CDR3 loop spans 16 amino acids.

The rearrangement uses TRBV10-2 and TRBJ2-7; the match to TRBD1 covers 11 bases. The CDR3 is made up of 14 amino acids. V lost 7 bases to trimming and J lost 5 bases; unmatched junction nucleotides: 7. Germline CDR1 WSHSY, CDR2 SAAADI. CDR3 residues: CASTGRTGGHEQYF. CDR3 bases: TGCGCCAGCACCGGAAGGACAGGGGGCCACGAGCAGTACTTC.

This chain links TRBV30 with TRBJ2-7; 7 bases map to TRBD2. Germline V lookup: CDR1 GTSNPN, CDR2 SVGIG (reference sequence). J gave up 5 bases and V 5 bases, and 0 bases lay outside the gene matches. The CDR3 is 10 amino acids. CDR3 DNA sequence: TGTGCCTGGGGGGGGGACGAGCAGTACTTC. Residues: CAWGGDEQYF.